Shown below are 21 T cell receptor beta chains from a single sample sequenced in a study of control samples from healthy donors and cancer patients. Profiled with immunoSEQ multiplex PCR; TCRdb holds only in-frame clones, not every one. The data hold about 120,000 clones, with more than 75% observed a single time. The material sequenced was PBMCs. These receptors were taken from a woman aged 55-70 years with lung cancer.

The chain joins TRBV5-1 to TRBJ2-1; D is possibly TRBD2 (6 bases). The CDR3 length is 14 residues. The V end lost 3 bases, the J end lost 4 bases, and 11 bases lay between the germline ends. Germline CDR1 SGHRS, CDR2 YFSETQ. The CDR3: CASSSGEVYNEQFF. As DNA, the CDR3 is TGCGCCAGCAGCTCCGGGGAGGTTTACAATGAGCAGTTCTTC.

This chain joins TRBV6-6 and TRBJ1-2, with D possibly TRBD1 on 6 matching bases. CDR3 length equals 13 residues. Deletions cut 8 bases from V and 4 bases from J, with 14 bases between. The germline V gene encodes CDR1 MNHNY and CDR2 SVGAGI (reference sequence). The CDR3 region is CASAQGTGYGYTF. CDR3 sequence (DNA): TGTGCCAGCGCCCAGGGGACTGGCTATGGCTACACCTTC.

The V gene is TRBV13, the J gene TRBJ1-6; D perhaps matches TRBD1 (5 bases). The ends were cut back, 2 bases at V and 7 bases at J, with 12 bases in the middle. CDR1 is PRHDT and CDR2 is FYEKMQ in the germline V gene (reference sequence). The CDR3 spans 15 residues. CDR3 residues: CASSLSRTQNSPLHF. DNA of the CDR3: TGTGCCAGCAGCTTATCCCGGACACAGAATTCACCCCTCCACTTT.

This clone showed up just once. The chain uses TRBV5-1 and TRBJ1-1; 9 bases agree with TRBD1. From germline, CDR1 is SGHRS and CDR2 YFSETQ. There are 15 residues in the CDR3. V lost 0 bases to trimming and J lost 5 bases; unmatched junction nucleotides: 5. This CDR3 reads CASSLEGTGRTEAFF. The DNA for the CDR3 is TGCGCCAGCAGCTTGGAGGGGACAGGGAGGACTGAAGCTTTCTTT.

The chain employs TRBV4-3 and TRBJ1-2, with TRBD1 matching over 10 bases. The CDR3 totals 17 residues. J gave up 2 bases and V 3 bases, and 9 bases lay outside the gene matches. Germline values: CDR1 LGHNA, CDR2 YSLEER. The CDR3 sequence is CASSQVTGGVSNYGYTF. The CDR3, as DNA: TGCGCCAGCAGCCAGGTGACAGGGGGCGTTTCCAACTATGGCTACACCTTC.

This rearrangement joins TRBV7-2 to TRBJ1-2, with D unresolved. The CDR3 is 16 residues long. The V gene's germline CDR1 is SGHTA and CDR2 FQGNSA. The V and J ends lost 4 bases and 0 bases respectively, with 15 bases between them. This CDR3 reads CASSSDPGWANYGYTF. CDR3 bases: TGTGCCAGCAGCTCCGACCCCGGCTGGGCTAACTATGGCTACACCTTC.

This clone appeared a few times. V usage is TRBV2 and J usage is TRBJ2-1; 9 bases agree with TRBD2. The length of the CDR3 is 17 residues. J was trimmed by 3 bases and V by 7 bases; bases with no gene match: 13. CDR1 and CDR2 from the germline V gene are SNHLY and FYNNEI. The CDR3 DNA sequence: TGTGCCAGCAAACGCAACCGACTAGCGGTAAACTACAATGAGCAGTTCTTC. Protein sequence: CASKRNRLAVNYNEQFF. Full variable domain (rest looked up from reference TRBV2 and TRBJ2-1): EPEVTQTPSHQVTQMGQEVILRCVPISNHLYFYWYRQILGQKVEFLVSFYNNEISEKSEIFDDQFSVERPDGSNFTLKIRSTKLEDSAMYFCASKRNRLAVNYNEQFFGPGTRLTVL.

The chain joins TRBV19 to TRBJ2-1; no firm D call. Trimming took 3 bases from V and 0 from J, leaving 9 bases between them. Germline-derived CDR1 and CDR2 are LNHDA and SQIVND (reference sequence). The CDR3 contains 15 residues. CDR3 region: CASSMAVDSYNEQFF. In nucleotides, the CDR3 is TGTGCCAGTAGTATGGCTGTTGACTCCTACAATGAGCAGTTCTTC.

The chain links TRBV19 to TRBJ1-2; possibly TRBD1 for D (5 bases). The CDR3 contains 12 residues. V was pared by 8 bases and J by 5 bases, with 12 bases between. Germline CDR1 and CDR2: LNHDA and SQIVND (reference sequence). CDR3 region: CASSQGGYGYTF. CDR3 coding DNA: TGTGCCAGTTCTCAGGGAGGGTATGGCTACACCTTC.

This chain uses TRBV30 with TRBJ2-3; tentative D call: TRBD2 (6 bases). The ends were cut back, 2 bases at V and 2 bases at J, with 14 bases in the middle. CDR1 and CDR2 (germline): GTSNPN, SVGIG (reference sequence). This CDR3 is 15 amino acids long. CDR3 DNA: TGTGCCTGGAGTCCGGCTAGCGAAAACACAGATACGCAGTATTTT. Translation gives CAWSPASENTDTQYF.

The chain couples TRBV6-5 to TRBJ1-1; D gene unclear. Germline CDR1 is MNHEY and CDR2 is SVGAGI. Trimming pared 4 bases from V and 1 base from J, leaving 7 bases between. The CDR3 is made up of 13 amino acids. The CDR3 DNA is TGTGCCAGCAGTTTTTCAGGGAACACTGAAGCTTTCTTT. It yields the protein CASSFSGNTEAFF.

This chain connects TRBV9 to TRBJ2-7; tentatively, D is TRBD2 (5 bases). The CDR3 is made up of 14 amino acids. From germline, CDR1 is SGDLS and CDR2 YYNGEE. V lost 2 bases and J lost 6, with 15 bases in between. The DNA of the CDR3 is TGTGCCAGCAGCGTCGACTACACACACGGCGAGCAGTACTTC. Translating it yields CASSVDYTHGEQYF.

In DNA form, the CDR3 reads TGTGCCAGCAGCCAGAACACCGGGGAGCTGTTTTTT. It yields the protein CASSQNTGELFF. The chain couples TRBV6-5 to TRBJ2-2; D is uncertain. CDR1 and CDR2 from the germline V gene are MNHEY and SVGAGI. V lost 6 bases and J 1 base, leaving 3 bases between the germline ends. The CDR3 is made up of 12 amino acids.

The rearrangement uses TRBV5-1 and TRBJ2-5; 8 nucleotides match TRBD2. Germline V lookup: CDR1 SGHRS, CDR2 YFSETQ. The V and J ends lost 1 base and 2 bases, in that order; junction bases with no gene match: 4. This CDR3 has 15 amino acids. CDR3 sequence (DNA): TGCGCCAGCAGCTTGACTAGCGGTGATCAAGAGACCCAGTACTTC. Translation: CASSLTSGDQETQYF.

The chain joins TRBV30 to TRBJ1-2; perhaps TRBD1 as D (6 bases). V was cut by 0 bases and J by 9 bases, with 14 bases left in between. Germline CDR1 and CDR2: GTSNPN and SVGIG (reference sequence). This CDR3 spans 13 amino acids. Here the CDR3 reads CAWSVLIQGSYTF. Here the CDR3 DNA reads TGTGCCTGGAGTGTACTCATCCAGGGGAGCTACACCTTC.

The rearrangement links TRBV13 to TRBJ2-1; a weak D match, TRBD1 (6 bases). CDR3 length equals 14 residues. CDR1 PRHDT and CDR2 FYEKMQ come from the germline V gene (reference sequence). The V and J ends lost 6 bases and 5 bases respectively, with 14 bases between them. The CDR3 bases are TGTGCCAGCAGTCACGGGACACCCAACAATGAGCAGTTCTTC. The encoded protein is CASSHGTPNNEQFF.

This chain connects TRBV19 to TRBJ2-1, with 12 bases that match TRBD2. Losses at the gene ends were 3 bases for V and 7 bases for J; bases not matched to a gene: 7. The CDR3 extends over 16 amino acids. Germline V gives CDR1 LNHDA, CDR2 SQIVND (reference sequence). CDR3 nucleotides: TGTGCCAGTAGTATTCATTTGACTAGCGGGAGTAATGAGCAGTTCTTC. Encoded protein: CASSIHLTSGSNEQFF.

The J gene is TRBJ2-5, the V gene TRBV10-3; 7 bases line up with TRBD1. Germline lookup yields CDR1 ENHRY and CDR2 SYGVKD. V was clipped by 7 bases and J by 5 bases; unmatched bases: 7. CDR3 size: 13 residues. The CDR3 reads CAINPGGDETQYF. The CDR3 DNA follows: TGTGCCATCAATCCAGGGGGAGATGAGACCCAGTACTTC.

The chain couples TRBV7-9 to TRBJ1-2; D unclear. Trimming took off 2 bases at V and 6 bases at J, with 10 bases between the two ends. CDR1 SEHNR and CDR2 FQNEAQ come from the germline V gene (reference sequence). CDR3 length equals 13 residues. CDR3 in amino acids: CASSLNSENGYTF. DNA of the CDR3: TGTGCCAGCAGCTTAAATTCGGAAAATGGCTACACCTTC.

This chain joins TRBV20-1 and TRBJ1-2; D unclear. CDR1 and CDR2 (germline): DFQATT, SNEGSKA (reference sequence). The CDR3 is 11 residues long. Trimming cost V 3 bases and J 5 bases, with 7 bases left between them. The CDR3 nucleotides read TGCAGTGCTAGTCCCGAGTATGGCTACACCTTC. Its translation: CSASPEYGYTF.

J is TRBJ2-7 and V is TRBV10-3; 7 nucleotides agree with TRBD2. The V gene's germline CDR1 is ENHRY and CDR2 SYGVKD. The ends lost 5 bases at V and 4 bases at J; junction bases unmatched: 5. This CDR3 spans 13 amino acids. The CDR3 DNA is TGTGCCATCAGTTCCGTGGGGGGGTACGAGCAGTACTTC. Translating it yields CAISSVGGYEQYF.